The clone carrying this T cell receptor beta chain turned up a few times. Time point in this sample: patch test 1, 2 weeks after DPC sensitization. Treatment here: therapeutic diphenylcyclopropenone sensitization with weekly scalp DPC. These data originate in a study of human T cells and chemical hapten exposure. TCRdb fed the RACE reads into MiXCR, producing one record per CDR3 protein. The sample holds some 50,000 distinct CDR3 sequences, roughly a tenth seen once. The CDR3 has 12 amino acids. V lost 7 bases, J lost 4 bases, and 9 bases lay in between. Per the germline V gene, CDR1 is SGHRS and CDR2 is YFSETQ.

The sequence derives from a woman in her thirties or forties with alopecia areata. Some clones in this sample may be carry-over from other donors' samples. This specimen was whole blood, taken in connection with sensitization to the hapten diphenylcyclopropenone (DPC). The V and J genes are TRBV5-1 and TRBJ1-3, with no clear D. CDR3 amino acids: CASGSDGNTIYF. In nucleotides, the CDR3 is TGCGCCAGCGGGTCCGACGGAAACACCATATATTTT. Filled out from reference TRBV5-1 and TRBJ1-3, the complete variable domain reads KAGVTQTPRYLIKTRGQQVTLSCSPISGHRSVSWYQQTPGQGLQFLFEYFSETQRNKGNFPGRFSGRQFSNSRSEMNVSTLELGDSALYLCASGSDGNTIYFGEGSWLTVV.